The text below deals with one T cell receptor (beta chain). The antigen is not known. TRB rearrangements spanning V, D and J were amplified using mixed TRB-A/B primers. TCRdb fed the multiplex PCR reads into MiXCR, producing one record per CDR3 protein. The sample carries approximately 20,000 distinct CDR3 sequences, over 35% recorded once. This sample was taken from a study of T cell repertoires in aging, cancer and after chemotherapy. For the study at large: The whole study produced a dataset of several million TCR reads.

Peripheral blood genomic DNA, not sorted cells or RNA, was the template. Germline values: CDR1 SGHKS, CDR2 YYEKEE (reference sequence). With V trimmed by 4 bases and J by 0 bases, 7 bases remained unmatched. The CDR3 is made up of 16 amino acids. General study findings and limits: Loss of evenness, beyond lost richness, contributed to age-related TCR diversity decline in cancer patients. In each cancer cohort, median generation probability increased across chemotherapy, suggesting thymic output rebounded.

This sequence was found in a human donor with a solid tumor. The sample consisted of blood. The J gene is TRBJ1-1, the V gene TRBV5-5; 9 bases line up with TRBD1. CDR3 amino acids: CASSAGQGMMNTEAFF. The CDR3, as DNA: TGTGCCAGCAGCGCGGGACAGGGCATGATGAACACTGAAGCTTTCTTT.